Following are 13 T cell receptor beta chains from one sample sequenced in a study of T cells in Graves' hyperthyroidism and ophthalmopathy. The TCR beta CDR3 regions underwent amplification using RNA transcripts as the source. First-round RT-PCR with HTBI primers amplified the TCR CDR3 region. TCRdb called the multiplex PCR reads again in MiXCR, with one record for every CDR3 protein. The sample yields 450,000 to 700,000 distinct CDR3 sequences, 35% to 55% seen once. Input material: peripheral blood or thyroid tissue (not recorded which). These receptors all come from an adult woman with Graves' disease, either hyperthyroidism or ophthalmopathy (not recorded which).

This chain uses TRBV7-9 with TRBJ1-5; D is uncertain. The CDR3 has 12 residues. The V end lost 6 bases, the J end lost 5 bases, and 8 bases lay between the germline ends. The V gene's germline CDR1 is SEHNR and CDR2 FQNEAQ (reference sequence). CDR3: CASSTADQPQHF. For the CDR3, the DNA is TGTGCCAGCAGTACAGCCGATCAGCCCCAGCATTTT. Full variable domain (remainder filled in from reference TRBV7-9 and TRBJ1-5): DTGVSQNPRHKITKRGQNVTFRCDPISEHNRLYWYRQTLGQGPEFLTYFQNEAQLEKSRLLSDRFSAERPKGSFSTLEIQRTEQGDSAMYLCASSTADQPQHFGDGTRLSIL.

This chain uses TRBV5-1 with TRBJ2-2, with D hard to call. The CDR3 totals 14 residues. Trimming shortened V by 6 bases and J by 2 bases, and 11 bases separated the two germline ends. In germline, CDR1 is SGHRS, CDR2 YFSETQ. The CDR3 protein is CASTQDPNTGELFF. CDR3 sequence (DNA): TGCGCCAGCACCCAGGATCCCAACACCGGGGAGCTGTTTTTT.

The rearrangement uses TRBV20-1 and TRBJ2-6; D gene unclear. Germline V gives CDR1 DFQATT, CDR2 SNEGSKA (reference sequence). The CDR3 is 14 residues long. V was clipped by 6 bases and J by 0 bases, with 9 bases between them. CDR3: CSARNPSGANVLTF. The CDR3 nucleotides read TGCAGTGCCCGGAACCCCTCTGGGGCCAACGTCCTGACTTTC.

This clonotype showed up just once. This sequence joins TRBV7-2 and TRBJ1-1; TRBD1 might be the D (6 bases). The CDR3 loop spans 14 amino acids. Germline V lookup: CDR1 SGHTA, CDR2 FQGNSA. The germline V and J ends were trimmed by 5 bases and 1 base, with 11 bases remaining between them. The chain's CDR3 is CASSQSGANTEAFF. The CDR3 region has the DNA TGTGCCAGCAGCCAATCGGGGGCGAACACTGAAGCTTTCTTT.

The chain is built from TRBV20-1 and TRBJ1-1, with 7 nucleotides matching TRBD1. The CDR3 consists of 13 residues. Germline V gives CDR1 DFQATT, CDR2 SNEGSKA (reference sequence). The junction had 7 bases not matched to a gene; V was cut back by 5 bases and J by 4 bases. As DNA, the CDR3 is TGCAGTGCTGAGACAGGGTTGGCCACTGAAGCTTTCTTT. This gives the protein CSAETGLATEAFF.

The table lists this clonotype with many counts. Written as DNA, the CDR3 is TGTGCCAGCAGCGAAAACCCACTACCCCGGGGCGGCTACACCTTC. Amino acid sequence: CASSENPLPRGGYTF. The chain couples TRBV14 to TRBJ1-2, with D perhaps TRBD1 (5 bases). Between the trimmed V and J ends, which lost 5 bases and 8 bases, there was a span of 21 bases. The CDR3 consists of 15 residues. Looked up from germline, CDR1 is SGHDN and CDR2 is FVKESK.

The sample holds many counts of this clonotype. The rearrangement uses TRBV6-1 and TRBJ1-5; possible D gene TRBD1, 6 bases. The CDR3 is 14 residues long. The germline CDR1 and CDR2 sequences are MNHNS and SASEGT. Trimming pared 9 bases from V and 3 bases from J, leaving 15 bases between. DNA of the CDR3: TGTGCCAGTACCGACGGGGGCTACAATCAGCCCCAGCATTTT. It specifies CASTDGGYNQPQHF.

This chain links TRBV7-9 with TRBJ2-5, with D perhaps TRBD1 (5 bases). The V gene lost 5 bases and the J gene lost 5 bases, with 9 bases spanning the gap. Germline V gene sequence: CDR1 SEHNR, CDR2 FQNEAQ (reference sequence). The CDR3 totals 12 residues. The CDR3 here is CASSVPGETQYF. CDR3 in DNA: TGTGCCAGCAGCGTACCAGGGGAGACCCAGTACTTC.

The chain is built from TRBV15 and TRBJ2-7; TRBD2 matches 10 bases. Losses at the gene ends were 0 bases for V and 4 bases for J; bases not matched to a gene: 6. The CDR3 extends over 16 amino acids. Per germline, CDR1 LNHNV and CDR2 YYDKDF (reference sequence). Here the CDR3 DNA reads TGTGCCACCAGCAGAGAGGGCCTAGCGGGAGATTACGAGCAGTACTTC. Residues: CATSREGLAGDYEQYF.

This clonotype was seen ten or more times. The V call is TRBV20-1, the J call TRBJ1-2, with a weak D call TRBD1 (5 bases). This CDR3 has 11 residues. V was trimmed by 6 bases and J by 6 bases, leaving 11 bases between them. Germline CDR1 reads DFQATT; CDR2 reads SNEGSKA (reference sequence). The CDR3 sequence is CSAEPGHGYTF. DNA of the CDR3: TGCAGTGCCGAACCGGGGCATGGCTACACCTTC.

The genes are TRBV19 and TRBJ1-5; 7 bases are a match to TRBD1. CDR1 is LNHDA and CDR2 is SQIVND in the germline V gene (reference sequence). The ends lost 7 bases at V and 1 base at J; junction bases unmatched: 1. This CDR3 is built from 13 residues. CDR3 nucleotide sequence: TGTGCCAGTAACAGGGGAAGCAATCAGCCCCAGCATTTT. This codes for CASNRGSNQPQHF.

As for this clonotype: The junction does not match germline at one end; this may be a read error. The chain carries TRBV10-3 and TRBJ1-2; 8 bases are shared with TRBD1. From germline, CDR1 is ENHRY and CDR2 SYGVKD. The CDR3 runs to 15 residues. The CDR3 nucleotides are TGTGCCAGCAGTTCAACAGGGGGAGGGAACTATGGCTACACCTTC. It translates to CASSSTGGGNYGYTF.

V is TRBV10-3 and J is TRBJ2-7, with 13 bases that match TRBD2. Germline CDR1 is ENHRY and CDR2 is SYGVKD. V shed 4 bases and J 5 bases; nucleotides not matched to a gene: 11. This CDR3 has 17 residues. The CDR3 DNA sequence: TGTGCCATCAGTGGTGGACTAGCGGGAGTAGTATCGCACGAGCAGTACTTC. This gives the protein CAISGGLAGVVSHEQYF.